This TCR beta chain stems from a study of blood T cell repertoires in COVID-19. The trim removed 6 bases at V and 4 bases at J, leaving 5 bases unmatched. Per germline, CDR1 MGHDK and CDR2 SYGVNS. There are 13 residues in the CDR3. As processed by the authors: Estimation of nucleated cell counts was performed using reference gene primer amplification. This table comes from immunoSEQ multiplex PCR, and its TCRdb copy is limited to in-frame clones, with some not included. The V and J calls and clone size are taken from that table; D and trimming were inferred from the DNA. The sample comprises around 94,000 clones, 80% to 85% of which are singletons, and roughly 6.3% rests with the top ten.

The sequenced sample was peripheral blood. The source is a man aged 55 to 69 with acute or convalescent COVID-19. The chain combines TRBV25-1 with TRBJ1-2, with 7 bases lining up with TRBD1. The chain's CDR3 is CASSLTGVYGYTF. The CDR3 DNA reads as TGTGCCAGCAGCCTAACAGGGGTCTATGGCTACACCTTC.